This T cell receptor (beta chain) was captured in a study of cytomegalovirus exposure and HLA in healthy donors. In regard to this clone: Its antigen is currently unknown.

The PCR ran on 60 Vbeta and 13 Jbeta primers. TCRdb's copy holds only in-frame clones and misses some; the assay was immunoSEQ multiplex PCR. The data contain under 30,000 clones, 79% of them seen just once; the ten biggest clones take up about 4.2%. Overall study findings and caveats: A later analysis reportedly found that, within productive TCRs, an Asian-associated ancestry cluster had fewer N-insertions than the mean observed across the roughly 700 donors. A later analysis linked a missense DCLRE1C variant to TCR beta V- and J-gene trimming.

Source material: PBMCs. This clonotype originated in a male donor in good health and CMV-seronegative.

CDR3 bases: TGTGCCAGCACAGGAAACACCGGGGAGCTGTTTTTT. Protein sequence: CASTGNTGELFF. The chain combines TRBV6-1 with TRBJ2-2; D ambiguous. This CDR3 is 12 amino acids long. Trimming shortened V by 7 bases and J by 2 bases, and 5 bases separated the two germline ends. CDR1 and CDR2 from the germline V gene are MNHNS and SASEGT.